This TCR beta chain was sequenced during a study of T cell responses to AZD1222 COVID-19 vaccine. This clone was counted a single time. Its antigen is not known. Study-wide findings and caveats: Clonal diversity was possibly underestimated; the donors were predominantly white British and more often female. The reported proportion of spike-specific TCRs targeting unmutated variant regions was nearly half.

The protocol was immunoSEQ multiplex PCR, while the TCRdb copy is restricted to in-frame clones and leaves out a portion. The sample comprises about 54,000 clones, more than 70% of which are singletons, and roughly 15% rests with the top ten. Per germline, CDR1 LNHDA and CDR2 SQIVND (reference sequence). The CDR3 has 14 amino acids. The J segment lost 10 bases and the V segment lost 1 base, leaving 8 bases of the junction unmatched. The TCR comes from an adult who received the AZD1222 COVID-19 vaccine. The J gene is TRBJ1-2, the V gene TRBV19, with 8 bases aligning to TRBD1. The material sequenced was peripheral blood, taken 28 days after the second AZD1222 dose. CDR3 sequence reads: CASSIGQGTADYTF. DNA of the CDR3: TGTGCCAGTAGTATAGGACAGGGGACCGCCGACTACACCTTC.